This T cell receptor (beta chain) was sequenced during a study of CD8 T cells in ankylosing spondylitis (dated by TCRdb to 2017 to 2019). For context, the study as a whole: The study profiled T cell receptor beta repertoires in healthy donors and ankylosing spondylitis patients to find disease-linked TCR variants. The whole study cohort included about a hundred healthy donors and around 25 ankylosing spondylitis patients. Peripheral blood was sampled, and synovial fluid was additionally collected from ankylosing spondylitis patients.

For each ankylosing spondylitis patient, the synovial fluid sample was matched to a blood sample from that same patient. On this clonotype itself: The clone's antigen remains unknown. Per-base qualities were not stored, and no clone one base away is much larger.

The full study reports these points: Blood from ankylosing spondylitis patients appeared to be characterized by a TCR beta motif composed of 7 to 9 highly homologous amino acid variants. The disease-linked clones were reported to be significantly enriched in matched synovial fluid samples from ankylosing spondylitis patients. Some TCR beta motif variants had previously been reported in synovial fluid and blood of reactive arthritis patients, which suggested common disease-initiation mechanisms. The disease-linked clones showed a CD8+ phenotype and occurred at relatively low frequencies in peripheral blood.

These reads were obtained on an Illumina HiSeq 2500. Quantitative 5'-RACE with molecular barcodes was the method used to prepare the TCR beta libraries. Turning to the authors' computational methods: A new computational method, built on a probabilistic model of VDJ rearrangement, was used to identify disease-linked TCR variants. TCRdb reworked the public reads: Q25 trimming with fastp, MiXCR clone assembly, productive beta chains retained. Entries are consolidated by CDR3 protein sequence, retaining the most common genes and DNA. V and J calls and clone size were set by TCRdb, not the authors. In this sample the table shows roughly 100,000 distinct CDR3 sequences, around 24% of which occur a single time. The ten biggest clones cover 12% of the sample. V drops 3 bases and J drops 5 bases, leaving 19 bases in between. For CDR1 and CDR2, the germline V gene (reference sequence) lists DFQATT and SNEGSKA. Including the terminal cysteine and phenylalanine, the CDR3 comprises 15 residues. The entry retains the CDR3 DNA only, 45 bases that are in frame from base 1.

The rearranged segments are TRBV20-1 and TRBJ2-5, with the D gene possibly TRBD1 or TRBD2, each one fitting 6 bases. Sequences were obtained from synovial fluid, either unsorted or a sorted T cell fraction (not recorded which). The TCR was taken from a male donor with ankylosing spondylitis. The DNA is TGCAGTGCTAGCGGTTGGGGGGCGCTTGAGGAGACCCAGTACTTC. The translation is CSASGWGALEETQYF.